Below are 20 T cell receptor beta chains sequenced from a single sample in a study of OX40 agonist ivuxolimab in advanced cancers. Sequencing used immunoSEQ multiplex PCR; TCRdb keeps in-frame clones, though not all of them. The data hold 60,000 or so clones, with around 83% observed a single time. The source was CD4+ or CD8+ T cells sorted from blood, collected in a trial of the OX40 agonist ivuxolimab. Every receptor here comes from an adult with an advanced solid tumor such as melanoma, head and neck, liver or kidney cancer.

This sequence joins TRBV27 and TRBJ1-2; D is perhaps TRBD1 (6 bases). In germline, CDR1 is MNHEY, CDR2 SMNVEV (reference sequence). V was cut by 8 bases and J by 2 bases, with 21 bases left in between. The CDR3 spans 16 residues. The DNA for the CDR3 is TGTGCCAGCGGACCGAGGGGGTCCCTTGCAAACTATGGCTACACCTTC. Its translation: CASGPRGSLANYGYTF.

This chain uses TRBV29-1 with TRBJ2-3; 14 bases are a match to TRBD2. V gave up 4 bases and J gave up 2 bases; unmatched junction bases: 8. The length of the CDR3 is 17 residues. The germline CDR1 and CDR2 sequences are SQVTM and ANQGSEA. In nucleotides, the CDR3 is TGCAGCGTTGTTAGAGGACTAGCGGGGGGTATCACAGATACGCAGTATTTT. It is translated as CSVVRGLAGGITDTQYF.

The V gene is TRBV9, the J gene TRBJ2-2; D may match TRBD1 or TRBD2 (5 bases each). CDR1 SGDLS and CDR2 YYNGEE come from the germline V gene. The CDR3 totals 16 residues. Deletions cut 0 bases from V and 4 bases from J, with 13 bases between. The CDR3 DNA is TGTGCCAGCAGCGTAGTCGGGGCGCCGGGCACCGGGGAGCTGTTTTTT. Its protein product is CASSVVGAPGTGELFF.

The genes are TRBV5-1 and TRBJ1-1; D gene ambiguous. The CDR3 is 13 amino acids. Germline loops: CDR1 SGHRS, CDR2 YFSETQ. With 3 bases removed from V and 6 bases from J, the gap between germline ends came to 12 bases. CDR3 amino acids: CASSSHLVAEAFF. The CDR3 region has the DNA TGCGCCAGCAGCTCCCATTTAGTCGCTGAAGCTTTCTTT.

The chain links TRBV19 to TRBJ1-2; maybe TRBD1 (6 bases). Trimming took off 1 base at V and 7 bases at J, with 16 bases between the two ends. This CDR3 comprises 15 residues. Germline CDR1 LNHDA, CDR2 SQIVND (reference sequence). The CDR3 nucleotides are TGTGCCAGTAGTATAGGAGTACAGGGTGTAGGTGGCTACACCTTC. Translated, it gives CASSIGVQGVGGYTF.

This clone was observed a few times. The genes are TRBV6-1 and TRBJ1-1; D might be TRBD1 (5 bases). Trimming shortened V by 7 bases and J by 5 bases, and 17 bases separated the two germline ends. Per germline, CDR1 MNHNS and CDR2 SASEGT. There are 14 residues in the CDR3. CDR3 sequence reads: CASTLGQGTTEAFF. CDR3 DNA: TGTGCCAGCACCCTGGGGCAGGGTACGACTGAAGCTTTCTTT.

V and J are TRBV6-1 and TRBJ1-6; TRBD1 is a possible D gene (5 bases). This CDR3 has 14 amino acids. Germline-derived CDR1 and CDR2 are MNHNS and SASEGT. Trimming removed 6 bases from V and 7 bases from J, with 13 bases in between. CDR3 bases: TGTGCCAGCAGAGAACGGCAGGGCAATTCACCCCTCCACTTT. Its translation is CASRERQGNSPLHF.

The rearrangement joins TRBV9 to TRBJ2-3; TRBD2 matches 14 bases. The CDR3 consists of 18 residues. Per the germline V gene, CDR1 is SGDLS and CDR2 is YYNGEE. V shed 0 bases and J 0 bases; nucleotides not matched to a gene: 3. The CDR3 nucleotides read TGTGCCAGCAGCGTAGGACTAGCGGGGGGGAGTAGCACAGATACGCAGTATTTT. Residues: CASSVGLAGGSSTDTQYF.

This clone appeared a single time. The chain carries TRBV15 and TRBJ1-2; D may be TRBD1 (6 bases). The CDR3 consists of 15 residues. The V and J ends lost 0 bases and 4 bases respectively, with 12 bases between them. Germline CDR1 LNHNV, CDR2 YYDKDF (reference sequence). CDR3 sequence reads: CATSRDVLGGYGYTF. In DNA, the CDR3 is TGTGCCACCAGCAGAGATGTCCTAGGGGGCTATGGCTACACCTTC.

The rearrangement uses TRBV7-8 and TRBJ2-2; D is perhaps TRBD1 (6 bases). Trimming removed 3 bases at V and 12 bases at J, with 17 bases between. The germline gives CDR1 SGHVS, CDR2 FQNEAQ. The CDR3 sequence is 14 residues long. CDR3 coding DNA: TGTGCCAGCAGCTTGGGGGCCCTCGCCTCGAAGCTGTTTTTT. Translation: CASSLGALASKLFF.

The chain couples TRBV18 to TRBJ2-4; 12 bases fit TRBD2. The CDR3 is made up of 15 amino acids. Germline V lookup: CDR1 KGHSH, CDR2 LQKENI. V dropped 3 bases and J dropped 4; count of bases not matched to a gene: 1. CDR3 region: CASSPTSGGKNIQYF. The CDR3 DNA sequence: TGTGCCAGCTCACCCACTAGCGGGGGGAAAAACATTCAGTACTTC.

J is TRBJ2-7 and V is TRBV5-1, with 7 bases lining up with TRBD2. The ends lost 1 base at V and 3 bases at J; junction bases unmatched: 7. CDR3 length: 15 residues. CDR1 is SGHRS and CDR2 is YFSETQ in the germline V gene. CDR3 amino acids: CASSLQGGSYYEQYF. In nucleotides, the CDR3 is TGCGCCAGCAGCTTGCAGGGCGGGAGCTACTACGAGCAGTACTTC.

The CDR3 here is CASRTTGLTDTQYF. CDR3 in DNA: TGTGCCAGCAGAACGACAGGGCTCACAGATACGCAGTATTTT. The V gene is TRBV2, the J gene TRBJ2-3; 7 bases line up with TRBD1. CDR3 size: 14 residues. The V gene end was trimmed by 6 bases and the J gene end by 2 bases; junction bases not matched to a gene: 5. Germline CDR1 SNHLY, CDR2 FYNNEI. Filled out from reference TRBV2 and TRBJ2-3, the complete variable domain reads EPEVTQTPSHQVTQMGQEVILRCVPISNHLYFYWYRQILGQKVEFLVSFYNNEISEKSEIFDDQFSVERPDGSNFTLKIRSTKLEDSAMYFCASRTTGLTDTQYFGPGTRLTVL.

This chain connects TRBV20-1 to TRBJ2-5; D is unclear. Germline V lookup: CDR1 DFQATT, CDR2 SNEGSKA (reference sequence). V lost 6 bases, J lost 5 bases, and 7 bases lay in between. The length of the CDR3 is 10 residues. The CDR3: CSANGETQYF. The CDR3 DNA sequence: TGCAGTGCCAACGGGGAGACCCAGTACTTC.

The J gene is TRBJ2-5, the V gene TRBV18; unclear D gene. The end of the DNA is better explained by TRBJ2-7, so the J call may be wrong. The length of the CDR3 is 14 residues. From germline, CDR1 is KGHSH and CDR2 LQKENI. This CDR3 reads CASSPRSGAYEQYF. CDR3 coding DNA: TGTGCCAGCTCACCGAGGTCAGGAGCCTACGAGCAGTACTTC.

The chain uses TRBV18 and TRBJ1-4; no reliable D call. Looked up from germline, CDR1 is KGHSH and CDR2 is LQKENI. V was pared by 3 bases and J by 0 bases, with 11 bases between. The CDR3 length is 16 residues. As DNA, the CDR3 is TGTGCCAGCTCACCGACGCAGATGACAACTAATGAAAAACTGTTTTTT. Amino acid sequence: CASSPTQMTTNEKLFF.

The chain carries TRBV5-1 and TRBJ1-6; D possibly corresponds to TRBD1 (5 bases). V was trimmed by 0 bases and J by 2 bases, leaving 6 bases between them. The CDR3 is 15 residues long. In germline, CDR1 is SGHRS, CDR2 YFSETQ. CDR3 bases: TGCGCCAGCAGCTTGGACAGGACCTATAATTCACCCCTCCACTTT. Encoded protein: CASSLDRTYNSPLHF.

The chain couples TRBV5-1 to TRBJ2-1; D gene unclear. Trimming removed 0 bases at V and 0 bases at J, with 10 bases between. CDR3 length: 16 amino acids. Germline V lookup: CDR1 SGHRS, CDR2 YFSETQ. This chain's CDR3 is CASSLGLRSSYNEQFF. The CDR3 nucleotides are TGCGCCAGCAGCTTGGGCCTCAGAAGCTCCTACAATGAGCAGTTCTTC. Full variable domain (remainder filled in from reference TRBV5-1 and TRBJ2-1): KAGVTQTPRYLIKTRGQQVTLSCSPISGHRSVSWYQQTPGQGLQFLFEYFSETQRNKGNFPGRFSGRQFSNSRSEMNVSTLELGDSALYLCASSLGLRSSYNEQFFGPGTRLTVL.

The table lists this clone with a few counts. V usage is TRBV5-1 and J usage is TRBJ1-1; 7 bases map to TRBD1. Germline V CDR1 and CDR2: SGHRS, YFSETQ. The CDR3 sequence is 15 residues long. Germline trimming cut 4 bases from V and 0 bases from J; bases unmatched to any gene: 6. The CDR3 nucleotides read TGCGCCAGCAGCATTGGACAGGTAGTGAACACTGAAGCTTTCTTT. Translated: CASSIGQVVNTEAFF.

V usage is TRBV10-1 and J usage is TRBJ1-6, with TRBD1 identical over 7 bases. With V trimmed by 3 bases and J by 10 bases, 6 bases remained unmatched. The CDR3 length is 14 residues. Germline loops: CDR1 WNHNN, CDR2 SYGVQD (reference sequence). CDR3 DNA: TGCGCCAGCAGTGAATACAACAGGGGATCACCCCTCCACTTT. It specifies CASSEYNRGSPLHF.